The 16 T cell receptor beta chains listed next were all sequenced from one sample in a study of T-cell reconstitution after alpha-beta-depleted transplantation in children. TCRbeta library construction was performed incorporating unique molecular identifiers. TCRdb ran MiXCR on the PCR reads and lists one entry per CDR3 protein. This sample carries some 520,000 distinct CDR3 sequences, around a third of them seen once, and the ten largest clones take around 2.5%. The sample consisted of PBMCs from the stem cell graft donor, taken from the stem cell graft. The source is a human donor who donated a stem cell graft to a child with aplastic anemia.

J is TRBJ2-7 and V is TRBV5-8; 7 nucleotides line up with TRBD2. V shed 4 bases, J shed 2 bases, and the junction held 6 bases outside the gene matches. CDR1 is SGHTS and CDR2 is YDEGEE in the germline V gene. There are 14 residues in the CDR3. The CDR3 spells CASSLLGTTYEQYF. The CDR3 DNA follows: TGTGCCAGCAGCCTCCTCGGGACTACCTACGAGCAGTACTTC. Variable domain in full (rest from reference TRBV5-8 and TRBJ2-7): EAGVTQSPTHLIKTRGQQATLRCSPISGHTSVYWYQQALGLGLQFLLWYDEGEERNRGNFPPRFSGRQFPNYSSELNVNALELEDSALYLCASSLLGTTYEQYFGPGTRLTVT.

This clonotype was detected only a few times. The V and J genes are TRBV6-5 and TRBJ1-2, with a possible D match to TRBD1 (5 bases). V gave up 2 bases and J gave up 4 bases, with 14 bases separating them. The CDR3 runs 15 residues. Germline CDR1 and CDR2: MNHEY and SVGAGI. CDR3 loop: CASSYLRDPFYGYTF. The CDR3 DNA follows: TGTGCCAGCAGTTACCTCAGGGACCCGTTCTATGGCTACACCTTC.

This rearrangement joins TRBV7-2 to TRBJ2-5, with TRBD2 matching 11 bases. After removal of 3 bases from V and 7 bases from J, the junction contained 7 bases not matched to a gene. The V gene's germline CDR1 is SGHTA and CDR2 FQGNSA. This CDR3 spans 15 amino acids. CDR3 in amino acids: CASSFQLAGVGTQYF. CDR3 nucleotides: TGTGCCAGCAGCTTCCAACTAGCGGGAGTGGGGACCCAGTACTTC.

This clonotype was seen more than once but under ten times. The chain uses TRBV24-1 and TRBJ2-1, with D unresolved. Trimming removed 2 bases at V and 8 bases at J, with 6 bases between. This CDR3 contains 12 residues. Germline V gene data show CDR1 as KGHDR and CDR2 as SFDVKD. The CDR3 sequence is CATSDSVYEQFF. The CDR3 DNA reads TGTGCCACCAGTGATTCGGTCTATGAGCAGTTCTTC.

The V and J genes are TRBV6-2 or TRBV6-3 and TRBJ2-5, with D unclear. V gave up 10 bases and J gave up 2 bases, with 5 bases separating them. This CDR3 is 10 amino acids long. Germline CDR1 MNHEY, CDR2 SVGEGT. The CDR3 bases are TGTGCCACAGCACAAGAGACCCAGTACTTC. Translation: CATAQETQYF.

The CDR3 DNA is TGCGCCAGCAGCCAAGGGAAGGGGGCGGGGACTGGCTACACCTTC. It translates to CASSQGKGAGTGYTF. V and J are TRBV4-1 and TRBJ1-2; 7 bases map to TRBD1. V lost 1 base, J lost 7 bases, and 9 bases stayed unmatched. From germline, CDR1 is MGHRA and CDR2 YSYEKL. This CDR3 region has 15 residues.

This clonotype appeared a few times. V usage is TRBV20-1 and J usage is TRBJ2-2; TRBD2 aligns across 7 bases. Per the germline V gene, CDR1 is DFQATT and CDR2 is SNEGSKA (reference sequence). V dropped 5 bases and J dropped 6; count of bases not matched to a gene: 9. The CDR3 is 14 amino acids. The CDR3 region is CSAFRGRTAGELFF. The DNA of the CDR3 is TGCAGTGCTTTTCGCGGGAGAACGGCCGGGGAGCTGTTTTTT.

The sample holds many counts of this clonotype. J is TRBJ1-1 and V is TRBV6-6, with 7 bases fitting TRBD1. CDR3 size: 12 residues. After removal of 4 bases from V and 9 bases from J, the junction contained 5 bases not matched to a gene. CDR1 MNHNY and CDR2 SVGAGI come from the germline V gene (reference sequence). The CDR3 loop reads CASSSADRKAFF. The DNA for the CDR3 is TGTGCCAGCAGTTCCGCGGACAGGAAAGCTTTCTTT.

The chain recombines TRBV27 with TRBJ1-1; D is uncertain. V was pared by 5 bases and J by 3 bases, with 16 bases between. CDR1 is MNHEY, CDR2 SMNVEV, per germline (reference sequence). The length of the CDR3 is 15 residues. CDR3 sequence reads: CASSPQAFGYTEAFF. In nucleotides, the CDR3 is TGTGCCAGCAGTCCCCAGGCTTTTGGGTACACTGAAGCTTTCTTT.

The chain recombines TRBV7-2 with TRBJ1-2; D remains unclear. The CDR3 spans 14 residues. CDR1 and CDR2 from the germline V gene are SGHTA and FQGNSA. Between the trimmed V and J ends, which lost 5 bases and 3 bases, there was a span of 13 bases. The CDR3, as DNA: TGTGCCAGCAGCGATAGTTTTTTCGACTATGGCTACACCTTC. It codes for CASSDSFFDYGYTF. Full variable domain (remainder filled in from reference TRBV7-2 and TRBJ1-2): GAGVSQSPSNKVTEKGKDVELRCDPISGHTALYWYRQSLGQGLEFLIYFQGNSAPDKSGLPSDRFSAERTGGSVSTLTIQRTQQEDSAVYLCASSDSFFDYGYTFGSGTRLTVV.

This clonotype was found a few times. The CDR3 nucleotides read TGTGCCAGCAGCTCCGAAGGTCCGGTCCCCCAAGAGACCCAGTACTTC. It yields the protein CASSSEGPVPQETQYF. The chain uses TRBV7-9 and TRBJ2-5; D is unclear. The CDR3 is 16 amino acids. The germline V gene has CDR1 SEHNR and CDR2 FQNEAQ (reference sequence). With 4 bases removed from V and 1 base from J, the gap between germline ends came to 16 bases. Full variable domain (outside the CDR3, taken from reference TRBV7-9 and TRBJ2-5): DTGVSQNPRHKITKRGQNVTFRCDPISEHNRLYWYRQTLGQGPEFLTYFQNEAQLEKSRLLSDRFSAERPKGSFSTLEIQRTEQGDSAMYLCASSSEGPVPQETQYFGPGTRLLVL.

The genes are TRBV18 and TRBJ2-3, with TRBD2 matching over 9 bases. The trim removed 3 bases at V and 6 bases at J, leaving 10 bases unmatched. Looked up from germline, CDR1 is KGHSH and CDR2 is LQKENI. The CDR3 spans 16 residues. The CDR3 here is CASSPVVSGSGDTQYF. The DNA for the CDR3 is TGTGCCAGCTCACCCGTTGTTAGCGGGAGTGGGGATACGCAGTATTTT.

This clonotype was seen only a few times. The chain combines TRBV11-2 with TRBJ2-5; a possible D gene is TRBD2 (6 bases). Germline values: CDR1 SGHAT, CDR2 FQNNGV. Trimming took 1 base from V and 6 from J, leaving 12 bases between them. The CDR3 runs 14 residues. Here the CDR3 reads CASSLAGEAKTQYF. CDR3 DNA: TGTGCCAGCAGCTTAGCCGGGGAGGCCAAGACCCAGTACTTC.

CDR3 sequence (DNA): TGCGCCAGCAGCTTGGCAGGACCGTCGACCGAGCAGTACGTC. It is translated as CASSLAGPSTEQYV. The rearrangement uses TRBV5-1 and TRBJ2-7; D not certain. The germline V gene encodes CDR1 SGHRS and CDR2 YFSETQ. This CDR3 has 14 amino acids. V lost 0 bases to trimming and J lost 6 bases, with 13 bases between them.

The CDR3 is CASSTGLNQPQHF. The CDR3 DNA sequence: TGTGCCAGTTCAACGGGCCTTAATCAGCCCCAGCATTTT. The chain employs TRBV28 and TRBJ1-5, with D hard to call. V was trimmed by 9 bases and J by 4 bases, leaving 13 bases between them. Germline CDR1 MDHEN, CDR2 SYDVKM. The CDR3 extends over 13 amino acids.

CDR3 region: CASSPIRQIGEKLFF. The CDR3 nucleotides are TGTGCCAGCAGCCCTATCCGTCAAATCGGAGAAAAACTGTTTTTT. This sequence joins TRBV12-3 or TRBV12-4 and TRBJ1-4; no clear D. V gave up 6 bases and J gave up 8 bases, with 19 bases separating them. The CDR3 loop spans 15 amino acids.